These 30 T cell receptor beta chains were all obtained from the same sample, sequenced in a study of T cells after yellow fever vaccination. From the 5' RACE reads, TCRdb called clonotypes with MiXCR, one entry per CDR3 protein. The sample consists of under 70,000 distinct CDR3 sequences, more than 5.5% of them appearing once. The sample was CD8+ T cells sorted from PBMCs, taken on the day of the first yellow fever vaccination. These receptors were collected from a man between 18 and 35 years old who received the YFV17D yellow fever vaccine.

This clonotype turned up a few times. CDR3 DNA sequence: TGCGCCAGCAGCTTAGGACTAGCGGGGTTTGCGAACACCGGGGAGCTGTTTTTT. Protein product: CASSLGLAGFANTGELFF. The chain joins TRBV5-1 to TRBJ2-2; the match to TRBD2 covers 12 bases. Losses at the gene ends were 2 bases for V and 0 bases for J; bases not matched to a gene: 5. The germline gives CDR1 SGHRS, CDR2 YFSETQ. The CDR3 runs 18 residues.

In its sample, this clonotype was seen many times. The CDR3 spells CASSLGGLVAEQFF. The CDR3 DNA reads as TGTGCCAGCAGCTTAGGAGGACTAGTGGCTGAGCAGTTCTTC. The chain recombines TRBV7-9 with TRBJ2-1, with 7 bases fitting TRBD2. Trimming took 1 base from V and 9 from J; bases not matched to a gene: 6. This CDR3 contains 14 residues. Germline values: CDR1 SEHNR, CDR2 FQNEAQ (reference sequence).

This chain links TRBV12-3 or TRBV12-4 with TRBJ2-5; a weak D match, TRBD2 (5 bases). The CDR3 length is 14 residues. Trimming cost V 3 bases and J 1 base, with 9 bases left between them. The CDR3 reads CASSFEGAQETQYF. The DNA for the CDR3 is TGTGCCAGCAGTTTTGAGGGAGCCCAAGAGACCCAGTACTTC.

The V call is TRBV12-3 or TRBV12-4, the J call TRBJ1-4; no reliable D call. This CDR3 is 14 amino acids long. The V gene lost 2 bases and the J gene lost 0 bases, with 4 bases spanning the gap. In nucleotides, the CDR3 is TGTGCCAGCAGTTTAAGGACAACTAATGAAAAACTGTTTTTT. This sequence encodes CASSLRTTNEKLFF.

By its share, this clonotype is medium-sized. The CDR3 region has the DNA TGTGCCTGGAGTGTACAGGTCCAGTACGAGCAGTACTTC. Its protein product is CAWSVQVQYEQYF. The V and J genes are TRBV30 and TRBJ2-7; D is perhaps TRBD1 (5 bases). V lost 0 bases and J lost 4, with 10 bases in between. The CDR3 runs 13 residues. Germline V gene lookup returns CDR1 GTSNPN and CDR2 SVGIG (reference sequence).

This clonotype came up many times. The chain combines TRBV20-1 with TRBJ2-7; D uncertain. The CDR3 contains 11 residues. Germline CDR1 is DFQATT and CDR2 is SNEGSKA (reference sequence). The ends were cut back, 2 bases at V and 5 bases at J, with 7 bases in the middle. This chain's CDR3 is CSARWIHEQYF. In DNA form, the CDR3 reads TGCAGTGCTAGATGGATCCACGAGCAGTACTTC.

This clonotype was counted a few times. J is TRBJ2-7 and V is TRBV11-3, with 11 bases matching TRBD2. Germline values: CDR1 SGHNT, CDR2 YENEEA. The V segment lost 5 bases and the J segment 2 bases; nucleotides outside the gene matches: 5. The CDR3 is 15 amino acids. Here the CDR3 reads CASSLTSGGAYEQYF. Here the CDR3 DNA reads TGTGCCAGCAGCCTAACTAGCGGGGGAGCCTACGAGCAGTACTTC.

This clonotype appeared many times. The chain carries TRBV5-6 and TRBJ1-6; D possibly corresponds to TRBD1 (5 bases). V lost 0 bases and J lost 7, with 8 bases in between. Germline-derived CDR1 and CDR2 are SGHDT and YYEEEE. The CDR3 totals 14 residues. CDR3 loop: CASSLAGGNSPLHF. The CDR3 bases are TGTGCCAGCAGCTTGGCTGGGGGGAATTCACCCCTCCACTTT.

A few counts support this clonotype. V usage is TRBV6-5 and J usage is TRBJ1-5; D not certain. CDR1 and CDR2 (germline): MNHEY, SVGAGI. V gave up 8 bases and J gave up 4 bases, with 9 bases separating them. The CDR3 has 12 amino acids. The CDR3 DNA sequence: TGTGCCAGCGCCGGGCCAAATCAGCCCCAGCATTTT. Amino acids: CASAGPNQPQHF.

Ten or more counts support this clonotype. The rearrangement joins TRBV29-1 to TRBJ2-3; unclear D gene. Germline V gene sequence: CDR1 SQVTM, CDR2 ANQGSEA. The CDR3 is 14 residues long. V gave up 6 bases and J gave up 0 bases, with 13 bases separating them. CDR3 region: CSVVLGGSTDTQYF. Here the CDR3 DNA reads TGCAGCGTCGTATTAGGTGGTAGCACAGATACGCAGTATTTT.

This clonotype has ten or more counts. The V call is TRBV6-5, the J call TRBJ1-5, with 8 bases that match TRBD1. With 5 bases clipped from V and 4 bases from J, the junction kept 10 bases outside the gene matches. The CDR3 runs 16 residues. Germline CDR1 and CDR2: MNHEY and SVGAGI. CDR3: CASSPQGASGNQPQHF. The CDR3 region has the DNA TGTGCCAGCAGTCCTCAGGGGGCGTCGGGAAATCAGCCCCAGCATTTT.

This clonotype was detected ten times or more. The CDR3 region has the DNA TGCAGCGTTGAAGATCTCCATCGGGGGGACTTCTGGCACCAGTACTTC. Translation: CSVEDLHRGDFWHQYF. The chain recombines TRBV29-1 with TRBJ2-5; 7 bases align to TRBD2. V shed 0 bases, J shed 10 bases, and the junction held 17 bases outside the gene matches. Germline V gene lookup returns CDR1 SQVTM and CDR2 ANQGSEA. The CDR3 has 16 residues. Together with reference TRBV29-1 and TRBJ2-5, the CDR3 gives the full variable domain: SAVISQKPSRDICQRGTSLTIQCQVDSQVTMMFWYRQQPGQSLTLIATANQGSEATYESGFVIDKFPISRPNLTFSTLTVSNMSPEDSSIYLCSVEDLHRGDFWHQYFGPGTRLLVL.

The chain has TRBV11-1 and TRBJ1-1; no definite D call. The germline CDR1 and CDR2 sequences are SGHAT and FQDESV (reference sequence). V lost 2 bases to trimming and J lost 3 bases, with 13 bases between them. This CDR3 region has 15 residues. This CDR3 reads CASSLSLGGYTEAFF. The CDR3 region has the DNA TGTGCCAGCAGCTTATCCCTGGGAGGTTACACTGAAGCTTTCTTT.

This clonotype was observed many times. CDR3 sequence reads: CSVWTGWMNTEAFF. CDR3 DNA: TGCAGCGTCTGGACAGGGTGGATGAACACTGAAGCTTTCTTT. The rearrangement uses TRBV29-1 and TRBJ1-1; 8 bases match TRBD1. V shed 6 bases and J 0 bases; nucleotides not matched to a gene: 6. The CDR3 is 14 residues long. The germline gives CDR1 SQVTM, CDR2 ANQGSEA.

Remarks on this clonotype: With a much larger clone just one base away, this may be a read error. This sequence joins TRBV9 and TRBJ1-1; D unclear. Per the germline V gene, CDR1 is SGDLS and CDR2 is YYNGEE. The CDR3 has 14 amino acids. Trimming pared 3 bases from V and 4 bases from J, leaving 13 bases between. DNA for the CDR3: TGTGCCAGCAGCGCCCGAGGGAGAGTCACTGAAGCTTTCTTT. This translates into CASSARGRVTEAFF.

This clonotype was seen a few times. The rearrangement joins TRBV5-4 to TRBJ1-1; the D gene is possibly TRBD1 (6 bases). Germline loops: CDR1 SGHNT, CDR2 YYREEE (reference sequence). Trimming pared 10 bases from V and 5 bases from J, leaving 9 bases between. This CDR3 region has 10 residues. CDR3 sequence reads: CAVGGTEAFF. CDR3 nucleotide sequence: TGTGCCGTAGGGGGTACTGAAGCTTTCTTT.

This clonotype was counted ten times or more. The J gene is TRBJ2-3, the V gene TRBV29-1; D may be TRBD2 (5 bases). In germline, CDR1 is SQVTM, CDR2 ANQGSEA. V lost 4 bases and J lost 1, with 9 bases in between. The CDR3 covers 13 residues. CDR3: CSVVRRGTDTQYF. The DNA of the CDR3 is TGCAGCGTTGTCCGGCGGGGCACAGATACGCAGTATTTT.

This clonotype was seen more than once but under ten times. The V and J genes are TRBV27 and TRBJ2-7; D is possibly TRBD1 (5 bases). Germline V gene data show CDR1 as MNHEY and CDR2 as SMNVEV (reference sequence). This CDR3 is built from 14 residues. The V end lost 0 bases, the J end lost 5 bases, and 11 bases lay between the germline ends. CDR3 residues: CASSLSFRADEQYF. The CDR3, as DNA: TGTGCCAGCAGTTTATCGTTCAGGGCCGACGAGCAGTACTTC.

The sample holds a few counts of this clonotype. The CDR3 DNA reads as TGTGCCAGCAAAGAAGACAATTACGAGCAGTACTTC. Translating it yields CASKEDNYEQYF. The chain recombines TRBV12-3 or TRBV12-4 with TRBJ2-7; no reliable D call. The CDR3 has 12 residues. Trimming left V 7 bases short and J 4 bases short, with 11 bases between.

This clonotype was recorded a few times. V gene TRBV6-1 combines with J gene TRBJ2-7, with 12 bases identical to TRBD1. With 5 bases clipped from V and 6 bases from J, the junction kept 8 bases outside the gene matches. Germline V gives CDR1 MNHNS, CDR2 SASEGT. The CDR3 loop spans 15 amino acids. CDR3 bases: TGTGCCAGCAGTAATCCCGGGACAGGGGGCTTCGAGCAGTACTTC. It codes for CASSNPGTGGFEQYF.

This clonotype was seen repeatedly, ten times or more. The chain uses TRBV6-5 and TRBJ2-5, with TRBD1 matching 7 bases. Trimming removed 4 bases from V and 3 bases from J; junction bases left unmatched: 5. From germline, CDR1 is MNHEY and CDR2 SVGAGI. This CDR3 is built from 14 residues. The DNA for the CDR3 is TGTGCCAGCAGTTTCGGACAGGAAGAAGAGACCCAGTACTTC. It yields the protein CASSFGQEEETQYF.

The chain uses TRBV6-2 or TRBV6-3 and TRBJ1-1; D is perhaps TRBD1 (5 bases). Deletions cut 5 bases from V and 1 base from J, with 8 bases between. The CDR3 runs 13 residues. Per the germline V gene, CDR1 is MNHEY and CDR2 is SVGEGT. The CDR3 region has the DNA TGTGCCAGCAGTACCGGGGGGAACACTGAAGCTTTCTTT. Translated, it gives CASSTGGNTEAFF.

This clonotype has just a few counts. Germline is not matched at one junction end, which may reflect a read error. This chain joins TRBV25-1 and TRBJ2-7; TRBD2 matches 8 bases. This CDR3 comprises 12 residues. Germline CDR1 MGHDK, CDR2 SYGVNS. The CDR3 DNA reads TGTGCCAGCAGTGAGACCCCCGGGACTAGTCTGTTC. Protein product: CASSETPGTSLF.

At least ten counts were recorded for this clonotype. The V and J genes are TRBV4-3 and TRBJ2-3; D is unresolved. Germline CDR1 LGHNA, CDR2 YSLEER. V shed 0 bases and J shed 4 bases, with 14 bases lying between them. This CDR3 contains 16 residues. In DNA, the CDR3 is TGCGCCAGCAGCCAAGAGCATTCGGACCGCCCAGATACGCAGTATTTT. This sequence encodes CASSQEHSDRPDTQYF.

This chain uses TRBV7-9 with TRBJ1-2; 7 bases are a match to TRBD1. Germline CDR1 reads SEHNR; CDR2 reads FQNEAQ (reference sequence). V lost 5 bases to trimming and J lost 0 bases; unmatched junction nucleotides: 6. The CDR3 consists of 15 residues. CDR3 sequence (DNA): TGTGCCAGCAGCCCGGGGACAGACACTAACTATGGCTACACCTTC. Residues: CASSPGTDTNYGYTF.

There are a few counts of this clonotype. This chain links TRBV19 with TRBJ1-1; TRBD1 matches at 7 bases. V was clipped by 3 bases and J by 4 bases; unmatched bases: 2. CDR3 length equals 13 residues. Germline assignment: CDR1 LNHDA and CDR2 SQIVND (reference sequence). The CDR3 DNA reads TGTGCCAGTAGTATTCCAGGGGGCACTGAAGCTTTCTTT. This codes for CASSIPGGTEAFF. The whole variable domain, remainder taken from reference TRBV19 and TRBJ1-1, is DGGITQSPKYLFRKEGQNVTLSCEQNLNHDAMYWYRQDPGQGLRLIYYSQIVNDFQKGDIAEGYSVSREKKESFPLTVTSAQKNPTAFYLCASSIPGGTEAFFGQGTRLTVV.

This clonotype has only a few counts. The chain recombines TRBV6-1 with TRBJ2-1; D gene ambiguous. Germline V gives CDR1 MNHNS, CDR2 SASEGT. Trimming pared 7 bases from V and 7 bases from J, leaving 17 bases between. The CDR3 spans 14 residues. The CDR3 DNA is TGTGCCAGCAAGGGCGCGAGAGAAATTAATGAGCAGTTCTTC. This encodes CASKGAREINEQFF.

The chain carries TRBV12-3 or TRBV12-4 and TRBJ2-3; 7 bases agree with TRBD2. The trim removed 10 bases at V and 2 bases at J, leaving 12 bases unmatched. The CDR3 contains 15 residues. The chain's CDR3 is CANRGGGPFTDTQYF. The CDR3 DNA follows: TGTGCCAACCGTGGGGGGGGTCCCTTCACAGATACGCAGTATTTT.

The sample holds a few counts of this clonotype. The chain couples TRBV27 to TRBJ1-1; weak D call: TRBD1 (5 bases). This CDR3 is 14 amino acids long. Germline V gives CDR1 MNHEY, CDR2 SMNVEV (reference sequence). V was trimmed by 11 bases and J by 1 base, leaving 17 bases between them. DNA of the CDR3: TGTGCCTCCAGGTTGGGGGAGGGGAACACTGAAGCTTTCTTT. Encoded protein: CASRLGEGNTEAFF.

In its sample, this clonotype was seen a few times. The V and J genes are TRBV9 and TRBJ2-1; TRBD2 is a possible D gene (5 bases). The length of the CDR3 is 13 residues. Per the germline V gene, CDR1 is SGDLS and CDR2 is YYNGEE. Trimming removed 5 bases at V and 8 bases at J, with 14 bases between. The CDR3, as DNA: TGTGCCAGCAGTTGGTTAGGGAGCCATGAGCAGTTCTTC. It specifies CASSWLGSHEQFF. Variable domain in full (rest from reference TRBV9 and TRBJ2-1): DSGVTQTPKHLITATGQRVTLRCSPRSGDLSVYWYQQSLDQGLQFLIQYYNGEERAKGNILERFSAQQFPDLHSELNLSSLELGDSALYFCASSWLGSHEQFFGPGTRLTVL.